The 20 T cell receptor beta chains presented below share a single source sample, sequenced in a study of shared clonotypes between healthy human individuals. Assay used: immunoSEQ multiplex PCR; TCRdb lists only in-frame clones, some missing. The sample lists about 380,000 clones; just over 95% were seen once. The source material was memory CD8+ T cells sorted from blood. The subset denotes: CD45RO+ cells pooled with CCR7-negative TemRA cells. The receptors originated from a man aged 30 to 39 in good health.

The J gene is TRBJ2-1, the V gene TRBV28; maybe TRBD2 (6 bases). The CDR3 sequence is 18 residues long. Germline V CDR1 and CDR2: MDHEN, SYDVKM. Trimming removed 3 bases from V and 8 bases from J, with 26 bases in between. CDR3 residues: CASSLVRVGGKRMDEQFF. The CDR3 DNA sequence: TGTGCCAGCAGTTTGGTTCGGGTGGGCGGGAAGAGGATGGATGAGCAGTTCTTC. The complete variable domain, with remaining parts taken from reference TRBV28 and TRBJ2-1, reads DVKVTQSSRYLVKRTGEKVFLECVQDMDHENMFWYRQDPGLGLRLIYFSYDVKMKEKGDIPEGYSVSREKKERFSLILESASTNQTSMYLCASSLVRVGGKRMDEQFFGPGTRLTVL.

The chain uses TRBV27 and TRBJ2-1; 7 nucleotides align to TRBD2. The germline V gene has CDR1 MNHEY and CDR2 SMNVEV (reference sequence). The CDR3 consists of 17 residues. V was clipped by 7 bases and J by 7 bases; unmatched bases: 19. The CDR3, as DNA: TGTGCCAGCACTATACCGAGAGGGCCTCACGGGGGGAATGAGCAGTTCTTC. Protein sequence: CASTIPRGPHGGNEQFF.

The rearrangement uses TRBV19 and TRBJ2-7; D assignment may be TRBD1 or TRBD2 (6 bases each). CDR3 length: 11 residues. Trimming left V 5 bases short and J 6 bases short, with 8 bases between. Germline CDR1 reads LNHDA; CDR2 reads SQIVND (reference sequence). The CDR3 DNA is TGTGCCAGTAGTGGGGGGCCCGAGCAGTACTTC. This sequence encodes CASSGGPEQYF.

The chain carries TRBV7-9 and TRBJ2-5; 8 bases map to TRBD2. Germline lookup yields CDR1 SEHNR and CDR2 FQNEAQ (reference sequence). The CDR3 runs to 15 residues. V lost 0 bases and J lost 2; bases outside the gene matches: 2. The CDR3 nucleotides read TGTGCCAGCAGCTTAGCCAGCGGGAGACAAGAGACCCAGTACTTC. Translating it yields CASSLASGRQETQYF.

The chain carries TRBV5-1 and TRBJ2-3, with a weak D call TRBD2 (6 bases). V dropped 4 bases and J dropped 0 bases, with 9 bases sitting between them. CDR1 is SGHRS, CDR2 YFSETQ, per germline. The CDR3 runs 14 residues. The CDR3 sequence is CASSRGISTDTQYF. The CDR3 coding sequence is TGCGCCAGCAGCCGCGGGATCAGCACAGATACGCAGTATTTT.

The chain uses TRBV28 and TRBJ1-1; the D gene is possibly TRBD1 (6 bases). The germline CDR1 and CDR2 sequences are MDHEN and SYDVKM. Trimming removed 5 bases from V and 4 bases from J, with 11 bases in between. This CDR3 contains 13 residues. CDR3 in amino acids: CASSTWGATEAFF. The CDR3 DNA reads as TGTGCCAGCAGTACTTGGGGGGCCACTGAAGCTTTCTTT.

The chain links TRBV5-1 to TRBJ2-2, with no clear D. Trimming shortened V by 0 bases and J by 5 bases, and 2 bases separated the two germline ends. The CDR3 is 12 amino acids. Germline CDR1 is SGHRS and CDR2 is YFSETQ. The DNA for the CDR3 is TGCGCCAGCAGCTTGGAGACCGGGGAGCTGTTTTTT. This sequence encodes CASSLETGELFF.

V gene TRBV4-1 combines with J gene TRBJ1-2; possible D gene TRBD1, 6 bases. Between the trimmed V and J ends, which lost 2 bases and 1 base, there was a span of 8 bases. Germline loops: CDR1 MGHRA, CDR2 YSYEKL. This CDR3 region has 14 residues. The CDR3 is CASSQKGGNYGYTF. DNA for the CDR3: TGCGCCAGCAGCCAAAAAGGGGGTAACTATGGCTACACCTTC.

This clone was observed a single time. The chain couples TRBV9 to TRBJ2-3; 8 nucleotides align to TRBD2. Germline-derived CDR1 and CDR2 are SGDLS and YYNGEE. V lost 4 bases to trimming and J lost 2 bases; unmatched junction nucleotides: 9. The CDR3 spans 16 residues. The CDR3 loop is CASSPKGTRVTDTQYF. Written as DNA, the CDR3 is TGTGCCAGCAGCCCGAAGGGGACTAGGGTCACAGATACGCAGTATTTT. Supplemented by reference TRBV9 and TRBJ2-3, the full variable domain reads DSGVTQTPKHLITATGQRVTLRCSPRSGDLSVYWYQQSLDQGLQFLIQYYNGEERAKGNILERFSAQQFPDLHSELNLSSLELGDSALYFCASSPKGTRVTDTQYFGPGTRLTVL.

CDR3 region: CAIRNSGIGRGNEQFF. The CDR3 DNA reads TGTGCCATCAGGAATAGCGGGATTGGTAGAGGTAATGAGCAGTTCTTC. The gene calls are TRBV10-3 and TRBJ2-1; 8 nucleotides align to TRBD2. The CDR3 spans 16 residues. The germline CDR1 and CDR2 sequences are ENHRY and SYGVKD. Losses at the gene ends were 6 bases for V and 7 bases for J; bases not matched to a gene: 14.

CDR3 amino acids: CASSLYASYNEQFF. CDR3 DNA: TGTGCCAGCAGCTTGTACGCCTCCTACAATGAGCAGTTCTTC. The chain employs TRBV11-2 and TRBJ2-1, with D unclear. V lost 3 bases, J lost 0 bases, and 6 bases lay in between. CDR1 and CDR2 from the germline V gene are SGHAT and FQNNGV. The CDR3 length is 14 residues. The full variable domain, in which reference TRBV11-2 and TRBJ2-1 provide the parts outside the CDR3, is EAGVAQSPRYKIIEKRQSVAFWCNPISGHATLYWYQQILGQGPKLLIQFQNNGVVDDSQLPKDRFSAERLKGVDSTLKIQPAKLEDSAVYLCASSLYASYNEQFFGPGTRLTVL.

The chain has TRBV2 and TRBJ2-3; no definite D call. The CDR3 extends over 13 amino acids. V lost 7 bases, J lost 2 bases, and 10 bases lay in between. Per the germline V gene, CDR1 is SNHLY and CDR2 is FYNNEI. The CDR3 region is CASIAQITDTQYF. CDR3 sequence (DNA): TGTGCCAGCATCGCACAGATCACAGATACGCAGTATTTT.

The rearrangement uses TRBV2 and TRBJ2-7; 9 bases align to TRBD2. The trim removed 6 bases at V and 2 bases at J, leaving 8 bases unmatched. Germline V CDR1 and CDR2: SNHLY, FYNNEI. The CDR3 has 15 amino acids. DNA for the CDR3: TGTGCCAGCAGGAGGGCTAGCGGGGTCCCCTACGAGCAGTACTTC. Translated, it gives CASRRASGVPYEQYF.

The gene calls are TRBV5-1 and TRBJ2-2; TRBD1 might be the D (6 bases). The CDR3 totals 15 residues. Germline V CDR1 and CDR2: SGHRS, YFSETQ. Deletions cut 4 bases from V and 1 base from J, with 11 bases between. As DNA, the CDR3 is TGCGCCAGCAGCAGGGGGACGGGGAACACCGGGGAGCTGTTTTTT. Translated: CASSRGTGNTGELFF.

The chain is built from TRBV7-6 and TRBJ2-7; D is unresolved. The germline CDR1 and CDR2 sequences are SGHVS and FNYEAQ. The CDR3 is 13 residues long. The ends were cut back, 1 base at V and 4 bases at J, with 8 bases in the middle. CDR3 sequence reads: CASSLVGNYEQYF. The CDR3 nucleotides are TGTGCCAGCAGCTTAGTGGGCAATTACGAGCAGTACTTC. Combining the CDR3 with reference TRBV7-6 and TRBJ2-7 gives the whole variable domain GAGVSQSPRYKVTKRGQDVALRCDPISGHVSLYWYRQALGQGPEFLTYFNYEAQQDKSGLPNDRFSAERPEGSISTLTIQRTEQRDSAMYRCASSLVGNYEQYFGPGTRLTVT.

This sequence joins TRBV5-5 and TRBJ2-2, with 10 bases that match TRBD2. This CDR3 is built from 15 residues. Germline values: CDR1 SGHKS, CDR2 YYEKEE (reference sequence). J gave up 7 bases and V 3 bases, and 6 bases lay outside the gene matches. CDR3 region: CASSWASGSGGELFF. In nucleotides, the CDR3 is TGTGCCAGCAGCTGGGCTAGCGGGAGCGGCGGGGAGCTGTTTTTT.

The J gene is TRBJ2-7, the V gene TRBV6-5, with 8 bases aligning to TRBD2. This CDR3 is 15 amino acids long. The germline gives CDR1 MNHEY, CDR2 SVGAGI. The V segment lost 2 bases and the J segment 2 bases; nucleotides outside the gene matches: 5. The DNA of the CDR3 is TGTGCCAGCAGTTACCGCGGGACTAGTGCCTACGAGCAGTACTTC. Translating gives CASSYRGTSAYEQYF.

The rearrangement links TRBV27 to TRBJ1-2; 9 bases are a match to TRBD1. The germline gives CDR1 MNHEY, CDR2 SMNVEV (reference sequence). The CDR3 is made up of 13 amino acids. The V and J ends lost 5 bases and 8 bases, in that order; junction bases with no gene match: 6. The CDR3 here is CASSPGTGKGYTF. The CDR3 DNA is TGTGCCAGCAGTCCGGGGACAGGGAAAGGCTACACCTTC.

This sequence joins TRBV7-8 and TRBJ1-2; D uncertain. Deletions cut 5 bases from V and 3 bases from J, with 10 bases between. This CDR3 region has 13 residues. CDR1 is SGHVS and CDR2 is FQNEAQ in the germline V gene. This CDR3 is CASSQSAYYGYTF. DNA of the CDR3: TGTGCCAGCAGCCAGTCCGCCTACTATGGCTACACCTTC.

The chain uses TRBV28 and TRBJ2-3; 9 nucleotides line up with TRBD2. Germline V gene sequence: CDR1 MDHEN, CDR2 SYDVKM. The CDR3 is 16 amino acids. Losses at the gene ends were 6 bases for V and 5 bases for J; bases not matched to a gene: 12. CDR3 sequence reads: CASSPSGLALRDTQYF. The CDR3 region has the DNA TGTGCCAGCAGCCCCTCAGGACTAGCGCTTAGAGATACGCAGTATTTT.